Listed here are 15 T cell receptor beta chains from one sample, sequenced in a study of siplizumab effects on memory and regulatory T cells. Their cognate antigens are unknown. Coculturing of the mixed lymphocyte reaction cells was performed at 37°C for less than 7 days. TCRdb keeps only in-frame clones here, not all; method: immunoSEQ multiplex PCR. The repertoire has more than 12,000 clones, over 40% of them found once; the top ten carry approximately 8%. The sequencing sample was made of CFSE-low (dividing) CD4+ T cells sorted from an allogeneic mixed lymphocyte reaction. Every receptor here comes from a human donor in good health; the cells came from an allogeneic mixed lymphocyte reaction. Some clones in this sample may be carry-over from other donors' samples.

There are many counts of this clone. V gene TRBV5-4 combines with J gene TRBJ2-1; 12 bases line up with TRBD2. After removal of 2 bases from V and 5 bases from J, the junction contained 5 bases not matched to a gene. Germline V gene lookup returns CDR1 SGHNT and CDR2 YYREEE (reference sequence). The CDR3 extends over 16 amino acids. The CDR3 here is CASSFELAGGNNEQFF. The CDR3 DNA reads TGTGCCAGCAGCTTCGAACTAGCGGGAGGTAACAATGAGCAGTTCTTC.

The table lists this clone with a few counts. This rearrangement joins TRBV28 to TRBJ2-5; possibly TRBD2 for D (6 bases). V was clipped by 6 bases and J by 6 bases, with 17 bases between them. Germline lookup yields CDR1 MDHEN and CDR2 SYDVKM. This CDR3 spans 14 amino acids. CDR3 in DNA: TGTGCCAGCAGACCACAAGGCGGGAAACAGACCCAGTACTTC. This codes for CASRPQGGKQTQYF.

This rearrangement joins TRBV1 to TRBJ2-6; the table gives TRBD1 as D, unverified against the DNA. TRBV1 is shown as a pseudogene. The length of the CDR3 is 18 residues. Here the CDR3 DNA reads TGCACCAGCAGGATGGCATGTTTTGCACAAAGTCGGGCCAACGTCCTGACTTTC. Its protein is CTSRMACFAQSRANVLTF.

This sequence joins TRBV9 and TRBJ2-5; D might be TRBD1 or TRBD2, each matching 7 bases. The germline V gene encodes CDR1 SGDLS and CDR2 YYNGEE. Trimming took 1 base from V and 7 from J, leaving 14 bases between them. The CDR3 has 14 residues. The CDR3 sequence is CASSVRTRGGTQYF. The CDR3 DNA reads TGTGCCAGCAGCGTAAGGACCAGGGGGGGGACCCAGTACTTC.

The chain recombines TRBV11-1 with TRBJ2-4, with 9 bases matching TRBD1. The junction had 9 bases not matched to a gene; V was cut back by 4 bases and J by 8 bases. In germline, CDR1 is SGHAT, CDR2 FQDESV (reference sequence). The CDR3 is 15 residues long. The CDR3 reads CASSSLQGAGDIQYF. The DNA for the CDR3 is TGTGCCAGCAGCTCCTTACAGGGGGCGGGGGACATTCAGTACTTC.

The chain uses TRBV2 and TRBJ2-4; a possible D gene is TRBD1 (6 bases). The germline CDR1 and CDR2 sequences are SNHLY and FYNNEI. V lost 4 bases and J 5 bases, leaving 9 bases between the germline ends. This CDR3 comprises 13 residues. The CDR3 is CASSGEGENIQYF. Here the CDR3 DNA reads TGTGCCAGCAGTGGCGAGGGGGAAAACATTCAGTACTTC.

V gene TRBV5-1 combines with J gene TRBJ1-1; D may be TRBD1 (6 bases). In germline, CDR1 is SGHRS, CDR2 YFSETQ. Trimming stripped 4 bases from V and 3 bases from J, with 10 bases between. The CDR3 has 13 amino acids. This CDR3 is CASSTTGYTEAFF. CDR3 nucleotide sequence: TGCGCCAGCAGCACCACAGGGTACACTGAAGCTTTCTTT.

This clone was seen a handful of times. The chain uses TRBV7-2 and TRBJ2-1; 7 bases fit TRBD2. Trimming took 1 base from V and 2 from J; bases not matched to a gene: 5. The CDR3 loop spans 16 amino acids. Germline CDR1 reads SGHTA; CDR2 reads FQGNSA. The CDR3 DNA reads TGTGCCAGCAGCTTAGTAGGGCTAGCGGCCTACAATGAGCAGTTCTTC. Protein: CASSLVGLAAYNEQFF. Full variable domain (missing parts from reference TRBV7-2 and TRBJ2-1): GAGVSQSPSNKVTEKGKDVELRCDPISGHTALYWYRQSLGQGLEFLIYFQGNSAPDKSGLPSDRFSAERTGGSVSTLTIQRTQQEDSAVYLCASSLVGLAAYNEQFFGPGTRLTVL.

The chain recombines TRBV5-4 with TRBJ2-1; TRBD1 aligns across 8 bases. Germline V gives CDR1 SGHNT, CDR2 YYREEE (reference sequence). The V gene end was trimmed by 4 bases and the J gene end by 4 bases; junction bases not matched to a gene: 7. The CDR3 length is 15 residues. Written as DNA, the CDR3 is TGTGCCAGCAGCCTCCGGGACAGGCTTTACAATGAGCAGTTCTTC. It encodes CASSLRDRLYNEQFF.

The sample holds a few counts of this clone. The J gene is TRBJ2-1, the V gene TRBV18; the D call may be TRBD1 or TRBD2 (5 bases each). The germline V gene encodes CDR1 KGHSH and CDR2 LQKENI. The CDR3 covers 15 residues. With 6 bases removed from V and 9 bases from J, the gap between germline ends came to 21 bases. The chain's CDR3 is CASSRLRGLESEQFF. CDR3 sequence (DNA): TGTGCCAGCTCGCGACTCCGGGGCCTAGAGTCTGAGCAGTTCTTC.

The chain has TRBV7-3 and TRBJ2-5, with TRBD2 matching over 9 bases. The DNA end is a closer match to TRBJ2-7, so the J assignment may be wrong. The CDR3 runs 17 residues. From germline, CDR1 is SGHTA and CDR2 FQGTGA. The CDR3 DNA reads TGTGCCAGCAGTCCCAGATCGGCGGGAGGGAGATTGTACGAGCAGTACTTC. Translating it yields CASSPRSAGGRLYEQYF.

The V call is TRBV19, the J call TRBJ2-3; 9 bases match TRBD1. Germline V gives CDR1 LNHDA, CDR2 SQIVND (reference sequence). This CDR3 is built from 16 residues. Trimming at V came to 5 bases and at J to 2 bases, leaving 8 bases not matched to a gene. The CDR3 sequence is CASSAAGTGLTDTQYF. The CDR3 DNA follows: TGTGCCAGTAGTGCAGCCGGGACAGGGCTCACAGATACGCAGTATTTT.

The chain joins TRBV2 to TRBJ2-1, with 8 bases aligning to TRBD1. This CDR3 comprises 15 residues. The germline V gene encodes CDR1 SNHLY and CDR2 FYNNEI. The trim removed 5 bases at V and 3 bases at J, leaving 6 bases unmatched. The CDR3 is CASSSGTGNYNEQFF. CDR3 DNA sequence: TGTGCCAGCAGTTCGGGGACAGGAAACTACAATGAGCAGTTCTTC.

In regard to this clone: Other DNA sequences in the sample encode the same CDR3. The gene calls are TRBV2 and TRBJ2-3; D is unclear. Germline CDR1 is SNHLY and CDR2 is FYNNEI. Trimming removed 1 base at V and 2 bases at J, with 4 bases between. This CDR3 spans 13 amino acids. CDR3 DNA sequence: TGTGCCAGCAGTGAAGGCAACACAGATACGCAGTATTTT. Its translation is CASSEGNTDTQYF.

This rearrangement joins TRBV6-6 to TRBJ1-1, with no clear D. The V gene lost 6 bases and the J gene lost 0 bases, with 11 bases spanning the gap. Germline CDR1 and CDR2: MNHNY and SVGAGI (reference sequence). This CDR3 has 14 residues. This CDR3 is CASRAVGMNTEAFF. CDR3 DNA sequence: TGTGCCAGCAGAGCAGTGGGGATGAACACTGAAGCTTTCTTT.